This is a list of T cell receptor beta chains from one sample in a study of blood T cell repertoires in COVID-19. Here immunoSEQ multiplex PCR was the method, and the copy in TCRdb shows in-frame clones only, minus some. The sample contains approximately 70,000 clones, 80% of which appear only once. Specimen: peripheral blood. Receptor source: a man between 70 and 80 years old who had recovered from COVID-19. Each CDR3 is given with its conserved first and last residue. Each record gives: clone size, D gene, J gene, V gene, CDR3 protein, CDR3 DNA. D genes are given only for firm matches. Where a row states a size, it is once, few, many or the class of an expanded clone; other rows omit it.

>once|TRBD2|TRBJ2-5|TRBV5-4
CASRGGLAGKETQYF
TGTGCCAGCAGGGGGGGACTAGCGGGGAAAGAGACCCAGTACTTC
>few|.|TRBJ2-7|TRBV28
CATFRSGSFTEQYF
TGTGCCACGTTCAGGAGCGGGTCCTTTACCGAGCAGTACTTC
>.|TRBD2|TRBJ2-1|TRBV6-5
CATYGTSGNEQFF
TGTGCCACTTACGGGACTAGCGGGAATGAGCAGTTCTTC
>.|TRBD2|TRBJ2-7|TRBV5-4
CASSVLGSGRFHEQYF
TGTGCCAGCAGCGTATTAGGCAGCGGGAGATTCCACGAGCAGTACTTC
>.|TRBD2|TRBJ2-5|TRBV3-1/TRBV3-2
CASALAGEGETQYF
TGTGCCAGCGCGTTAGCGGGAGAGGGAGAGACCCAGTACTTC
>.|.|TRBJ1-6|TRBV7-2
CASSSGIYNSPLHF
TGTGCCAGCAGTTCGGGGATATATAATTCACCCCTCCACTTT
>.|TRBD1|TRBJ2-1|TRBV11-3
CASSHLQGVHNEQFF
TGTGCCAGCAGCCATCTGCAGGGGGTCCACAATGAGCAGTTCTTC
>.|.|TRBJ1-2|TRBV6-6
CASSYSSQGYGYTF
TGTGCCAGCAGTTACTCGAGTCAGGGGTATGGCTACACCTTC
>.|TRBD1|TRBJ1-6|TRBV30
CAWSSGTGMWGPNSPLHF
TGTGCCTGGAGTTCCGGGACAGGGATGTGGGGGCCTAATTCACCCCTCCACTTT
>few|TRBD1|TRBJ1-5|TRBV5-5
CASSPQGALDQPQHF
TGTGCCAGCAGCCCACAGGGGGCTTTGGATCAGCCCCAGCATTTT
>once|TRBD2|TRBJ2-2|TRBV3-1/TRBV3-2
CASSQSTSVNTGELFF
TGTGCCAGCAGCCAATCGACTAGCGTAAACACCGGGGAGCTGTTTTTT
>.|.|TRBJ1-1|TRBV3-1/TRBV3-2
CASSQTQGSPNTEAFF
TGTGCCAGCAGCCAAACTCAGGGCAGCCCGAACACTGAAGCTTTCTTT
>once|.|TRBJ2-1|TRBV5-4
CASNEQGGHNEQFF
TGTGCCAGCAACGAGCAGGGGGGACACAATGAGCAGTTCTTC
>.|TRBD2|TRBJ2-1|TRBV19
CASSIDYLAGGLVNEQFF
TGTGCCAGTAGTATAGATTACCTAGCGGGGGGCCTTGTCAATGAGCAGTTCTTC
>once|TRBD2|TRBJ2-2|TRBV3-1/TRBV3-2
CASSLREVGELFF
TGTGCCAGCAGCCTCCGGGAGGTGGGGGAGCTGTTTTTT
>.|.|TRBJ2-3|TRBV27
CASSASELLTDTQYF
TGTGCCAGCAGCGCCAGCGAACTCCTCACAGATACGCAGTATTTT
>.|.|TRBJ2-1|TRBV7-2
CASSLAGGRTPYNEQFF
TGTGCCAGCAGCTTAGCCGGCGGGCGGACTCCTTACAATGAGCAGTTCTTC
>many|.|TRBJ2-3|TRBV6-6
CASSHQEGEGTDTQYF
TGTGCCAGCAGCCACCAAGAAGGAGAGGGCACAGATACGCAGTATTTT
>.|TRBD2|TRBJ2-7|TRBV5-4
CASSPPRGSSYEQYF
TGTGCCAGCAGCCCTCCCCGCGGGAGCTCCTACGAGCAGTACTTC
>once|TRBD2|TRBJ2-1|TRBV4-1
CASSQGSWTSGQNNEQFF
TGCGCCAGCAGCCAGGGATCCTGGACTAGCGGTCAGAACAATGAGCAGTTCTTC
>.|TRBD1|TRBJ2-5|TRBV6-2/TRBV6-3
CASSRQGRGTQYF
TGTGCCAGCAGCCGACAGGGGCGAGGGACCCAGTACTTC
>once|.|TRBJ1-4|TRBV11-2
CASSLVSEKLFF
TGTGCCAGCAGCTTAGTCTCGGAAAAACTGTTTTTT
>.|.|TRBJ2-7|TRBV4-3
CASSQATSSYEQYF
TGCGCCAGCAGCCAAGCGACTAGCTCCTACGAGCAGTACTTC
>.|.|TRBJ1-6|TRBV11-2
CASSFSGDNSPLHF
TGTGCCAGCAGCTTTAGCGGGGATAATTCACCCCTCCACTTT
>.|.|TRBJ2-5|TRBV19
CASSVRGETQYF
TGTGCCAGTAGTGTCCGGGGGGAGACCCAGTACTTC
>.|TRBD1|TRBJ1-5|TRBV30
CAWSTPGTGGPNQPQHF
TGTGCCTGGAGTACTCCGGGGACAGGGGGCCCCAATCAGCCCCAGCATTTT
>.|TRBD2|TRBJ2-5|TRBV3-1/TRBV3-2
CASSRTGGSQETQYF
TGTGCCAGCAGCCGTACGGGAGGCTCCCAAGAGACCCAGTACTTC
>.|TRBD1|TRBJ1-1|TRBV7-6
CASSHRDSEAFF
TGTGCCAGCAGCCACCGGGACAGTGAAGCTTTCTTT
>.|.|TRBJ2-7|TRBV18
CASSPSGAFEQYF
TGTGCCAGCTCACCGTCGGGAGCTTTCGAGCAGTACTTC
>.|.|TRBJ2-1|TRBV10-3
CAISVMGHNEQFF
TGTGCCATCAGTGTAATGGGGCACAATGAGCAGTTCTTC
>.|TRBD1|TRBJ1-5|TRBV19
CASSAGQGFFNQPQHF
TGTGCCAGTAGTGCTGGACAGGGATTTTTCAATCAGCCCCAGCATTTT
>.|.|TRBJ1-1|TRBV11-3
CASSLGHSNTEAFF
TGTGCCAGCAGCCTCGGACACTCGAACACTGAAGCTTTCTTT
>few|TRBD2|TRBJ2-1|TRBV5-1
CASSLDVAGGYNEQFF
TGCGCCAGCAGCTTGGACGTAGCGGGGGGGTACAATGAGCAGTTCTTC
>once|TRBD2|TRBJ2-7|TRBV7-2
CASSLAPGTSGNYEQYF
TGTGCCAGCAGCTTAGCCCCCGGGACTAGCGGAAACTACGAGCAGTACTTC
>.|TRBD2|TRBJ2-2|TRBV11-2
CASSFELAGGPGELFF
TGTGCCAGCAGCTTTGAACTAGCGGGAGGGCCCGGGGAGCTGTTTTTT
>.|.|TRBJ2-3|TRBV7-8
CASSLLSGLPTDTQYF
TGTGCCAGCAGCTTACTCAGCGGCCTACCCACAGATACGCAGTATTTT
>.|TRBD2|TRBJ2-7|TRBV3-1/TRBV3-2
CASRSSGETYEQYF
TGTGCCAGCAGGTCTAGCGGGGAGACGTACGAGCAGTACTTC